The text below deals with one T cell receptor (beta chain). Its target is not known. This PCR relied on a set of 60 Vbeta primers and 13 Jbeta primers. Profiling relied on immunoSEQ multiplex PCR, and the TCRdb table lists in-frame clones only, not all of them. The sample gives about 65,000 clones, roughly 80% of which show up once; under 3% is in the top ten. This sample was included in a study of cytomegalovirus exposure and HLA in healthy donors. General study results and limits: In a later analysis, at a false discovery rate of 0.05, some 15,000 TCR beta sequences were associated with HLA alleles.

This TCR derives from a girl under 18 in good health and CMV-seropositive. Sequencing used PBMCs.

The CDR3 reads CASSKGLAGNNEQFF. CDR3 in DNA: TGTGCCAGCAGCAAGGGACTAGCGGGGAACAATGAGCAGTTCTTC. The chain links TRBV9 to TRBJ2-1; 13 nucleotides match TRBD2. Germline V gene data show CDR1 as SGDLS and CDR2 as YYNGEE. The CDR3 contains 15 residues. The V and J ends lost 4 bases and 5 bases, in that order; junction bases with no gene match: 3.